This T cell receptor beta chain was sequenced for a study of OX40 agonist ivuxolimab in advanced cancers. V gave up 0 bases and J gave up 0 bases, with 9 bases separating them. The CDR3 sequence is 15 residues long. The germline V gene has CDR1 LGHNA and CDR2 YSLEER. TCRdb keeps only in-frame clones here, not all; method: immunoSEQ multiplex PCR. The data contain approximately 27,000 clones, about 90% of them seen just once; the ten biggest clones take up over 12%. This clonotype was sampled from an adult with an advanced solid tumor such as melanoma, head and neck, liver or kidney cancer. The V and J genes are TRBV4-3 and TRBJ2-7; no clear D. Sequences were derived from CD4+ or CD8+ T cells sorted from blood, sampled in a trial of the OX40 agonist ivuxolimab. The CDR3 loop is CASSQDFAPSYEQYF. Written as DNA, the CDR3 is TGCGCCAGCAGCCAAGATTTCGCCCCCTCCTACGAGCAGTACTTC.